What follows are 2 T cell receptor beta chains derived from one specimen sequenced in a study of shared T cell receptors in the human thymus. The repertoire was sequenced with immunoSEQ multiplex PCR; TCRdb's copy has only in-frame clones and lacks some. The sample lists about 380,000 clones, over 90% occurring once. Sequencing input: thymocytes. The receptors were sampled from a human donor.

CDR3 residues: CASPPYSNQPQHF. The CDR3 DNA is TGTGCCAGCCCTCCTTATAGCAATCAGCCCCAGCATTTT. The chain uses TRBV6-5 and TRBJ1-5; D uncertain. CDR1 is MNHEY, CDR2 SVGAGI, per germline. V was shortened by 8 bases and J by 0 bases, with 8 bases between the two germline ends. The CDR3 covers 13 residues.

This clone was observed once. The genes are TRBV29-1 and TRBJ1-1; 9 nucleotides align to TRBD1. J gave up 3 bases and V 6 bases, and 8 bases lay outside the gene matches. The CDR3 spans 14 residues. The V gene's germline CDR1 is SQVTM and CDR2 ANQGSEA. The CDR3 protein is CSVVNRDRDTEAFF. The CDR3, as DNA: TGCAGCGTGGTCAACCGGGACAGGGACACTGAAGCTTTCTTT.